Described below is a single T cell receptor (beta chain) sequence and its context. Antigen unknown. This entry is derived from a study of chemoradiotherapy in HPV16-positive cancers. The V and J ends lost 3 bases and 3 bases, in that order; junction bases with no gene match: 3. The CDR3 contains 14 residues. Germline V lookup: CDR1 MRHNA, CDR2 SNTAGT. Study outcomes and limitations: HPV-specific T cells were functionally defined from only two HPV16-positive patients.

The repertoire was sequenced with immunoSEQ multiplex PCR; TCRdb's copy has only in-frame clones and lacks some. The profile shows more than 30,000 clones, roughly nine tenths of them singletons. The sequence was collected from a human donor with HPV-associated anogenital cancer. The sequencing used blood, collected from a patient who underwent chemoradiotherapy. The chain couples TRBV6-4 to TRBJ2-3; the match to TRBD2 covers 7 bases. The CDR3 DNA sequence: TGTGCCAGCAGTGAAGGACTAGAAACAGATACGCAGTATTTT. Amino acids: CASSEGLETDTQYF.